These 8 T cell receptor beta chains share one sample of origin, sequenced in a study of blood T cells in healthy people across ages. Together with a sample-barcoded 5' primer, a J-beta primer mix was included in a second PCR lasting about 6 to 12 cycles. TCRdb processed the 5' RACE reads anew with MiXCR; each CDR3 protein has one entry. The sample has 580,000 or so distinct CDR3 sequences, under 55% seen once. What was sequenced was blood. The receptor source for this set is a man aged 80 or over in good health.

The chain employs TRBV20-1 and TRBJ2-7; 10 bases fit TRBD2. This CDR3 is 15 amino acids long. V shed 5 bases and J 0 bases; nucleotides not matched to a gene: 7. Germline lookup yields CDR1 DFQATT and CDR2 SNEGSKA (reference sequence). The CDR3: CSALGLAESSYEQYF. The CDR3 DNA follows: TGCAGTGCTCTCGGACTAGCGGAAAGCTCCTACGAGCAGTACTTC.

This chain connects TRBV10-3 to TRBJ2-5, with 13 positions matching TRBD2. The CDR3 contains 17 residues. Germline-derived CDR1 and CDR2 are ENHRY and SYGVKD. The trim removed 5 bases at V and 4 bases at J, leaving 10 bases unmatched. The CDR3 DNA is TGTGCCATCAGTTACGGACTAGCGGGAGTTTGGGGAGAGACCCAGTACTTC. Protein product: CAISYGLAGVWGETQYF.

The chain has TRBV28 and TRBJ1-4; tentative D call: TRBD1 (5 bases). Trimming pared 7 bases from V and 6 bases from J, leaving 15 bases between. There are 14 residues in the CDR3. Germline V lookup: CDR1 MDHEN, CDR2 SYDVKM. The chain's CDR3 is CASMDAGGDEKLFF. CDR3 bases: TGTGCCAGCATGGATGCGGGAGGGGATGAAAAACTGTTTTTT.

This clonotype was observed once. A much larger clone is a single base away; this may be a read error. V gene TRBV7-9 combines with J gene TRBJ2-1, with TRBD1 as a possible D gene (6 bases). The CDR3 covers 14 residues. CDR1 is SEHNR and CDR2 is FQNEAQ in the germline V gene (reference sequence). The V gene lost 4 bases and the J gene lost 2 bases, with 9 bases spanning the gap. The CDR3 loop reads CASSCGGTYNEQFF. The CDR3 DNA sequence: TGTGCCAGCAGCTGTGGGGGCACCTACAATGAGCAGTTCTTC.

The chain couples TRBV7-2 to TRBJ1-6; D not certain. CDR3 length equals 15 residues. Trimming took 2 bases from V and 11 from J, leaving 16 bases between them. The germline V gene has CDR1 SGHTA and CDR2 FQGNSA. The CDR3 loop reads CASSLSVSLGTPLHF. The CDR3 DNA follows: TGTGCCAGCAGCTTATCGGTCAGCTTAGGGACACCCCTCCACTTT.

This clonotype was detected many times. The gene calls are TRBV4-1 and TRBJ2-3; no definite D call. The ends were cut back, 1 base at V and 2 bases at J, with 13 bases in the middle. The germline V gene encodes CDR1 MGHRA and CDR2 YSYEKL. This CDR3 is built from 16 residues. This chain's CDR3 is CASSQAGKPLTDTQYF. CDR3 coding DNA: TGCGCCAGCAGCCAAGCTGGGAAGCCGCTCACAGATACGCAGTATTTT.

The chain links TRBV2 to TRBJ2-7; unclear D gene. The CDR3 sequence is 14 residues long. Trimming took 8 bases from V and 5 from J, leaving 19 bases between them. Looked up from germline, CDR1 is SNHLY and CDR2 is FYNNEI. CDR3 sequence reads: CASYDGKGFHEQYF. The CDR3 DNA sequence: TGTGCCAGCTATGACGGTAAAGGGTTCCACGAGCAGTACTTC. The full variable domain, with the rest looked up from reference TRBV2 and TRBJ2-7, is EPEVTQTPSHQVTQMGQEVILRCVPISNHLYFYWYRQILGQKVEFLVSFYNNEISEKSEIFDDQFSVERPDGSNFTLKIRSTKLEDSAMYFCASYDGKGFHEQYFGPGTRLTVT.

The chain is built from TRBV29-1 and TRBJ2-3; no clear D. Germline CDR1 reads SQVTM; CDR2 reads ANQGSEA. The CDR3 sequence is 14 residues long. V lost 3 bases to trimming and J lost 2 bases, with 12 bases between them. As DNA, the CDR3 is TGCAGCGTTGATGGGCCGCAGGTCACAGATACGCAGTATTTT. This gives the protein CSVDGPQVTDTQYF.